This T cell receptor (beta chain) was identified in a study of shared clonotypes between healthy human individuals. Study-level points and caveats: Blood was the only sampled material, and tissue repertoires likely differ. Clonotypes which were not shared had lower generation probabilities than clonotypes that all four donors shared.

CD4+ cells yielded CD45RA+ naive and CD45RA-negative memory subsets. Comment on this clone: Its antigen remains unidentified.

The V segment lost 3 bases and the J segment 7 bases; nucleotides outside the gene matches: 2. Germline V gene lookup returns CDR1 SGHAT and CDR2 FQNNGV. The CDR3 contains 13 residues. Study processing details: As immunoSEQ supplied junction-only sequences (without quality scores), filtering differed. Profiled with immunoSEQ multiplex PCR; TCRdb holds only in-frame clones, not every one. The V and J calls and clone size are taken from that table; D and trimming were inferred from the DNA. The sample has millions of clones, approximately 92% seen once; the top ten hold roughly 0.14%. The receptor comes from a man younger than 35 in good health. What was sequenced was naive CD4+ T cells sorted from blood. Noted subset: CD45RA+ positively selected. The rearrangement links TRBV11-2 to TRBJ1-4; 7 positions match TRBD1. The CDR3 DNA follows: TGTGCCAGCAGCTTGTGGGACAGTGAAAAACTGTTTTTT. Protein sequence: CASSLWDSEKLFF.